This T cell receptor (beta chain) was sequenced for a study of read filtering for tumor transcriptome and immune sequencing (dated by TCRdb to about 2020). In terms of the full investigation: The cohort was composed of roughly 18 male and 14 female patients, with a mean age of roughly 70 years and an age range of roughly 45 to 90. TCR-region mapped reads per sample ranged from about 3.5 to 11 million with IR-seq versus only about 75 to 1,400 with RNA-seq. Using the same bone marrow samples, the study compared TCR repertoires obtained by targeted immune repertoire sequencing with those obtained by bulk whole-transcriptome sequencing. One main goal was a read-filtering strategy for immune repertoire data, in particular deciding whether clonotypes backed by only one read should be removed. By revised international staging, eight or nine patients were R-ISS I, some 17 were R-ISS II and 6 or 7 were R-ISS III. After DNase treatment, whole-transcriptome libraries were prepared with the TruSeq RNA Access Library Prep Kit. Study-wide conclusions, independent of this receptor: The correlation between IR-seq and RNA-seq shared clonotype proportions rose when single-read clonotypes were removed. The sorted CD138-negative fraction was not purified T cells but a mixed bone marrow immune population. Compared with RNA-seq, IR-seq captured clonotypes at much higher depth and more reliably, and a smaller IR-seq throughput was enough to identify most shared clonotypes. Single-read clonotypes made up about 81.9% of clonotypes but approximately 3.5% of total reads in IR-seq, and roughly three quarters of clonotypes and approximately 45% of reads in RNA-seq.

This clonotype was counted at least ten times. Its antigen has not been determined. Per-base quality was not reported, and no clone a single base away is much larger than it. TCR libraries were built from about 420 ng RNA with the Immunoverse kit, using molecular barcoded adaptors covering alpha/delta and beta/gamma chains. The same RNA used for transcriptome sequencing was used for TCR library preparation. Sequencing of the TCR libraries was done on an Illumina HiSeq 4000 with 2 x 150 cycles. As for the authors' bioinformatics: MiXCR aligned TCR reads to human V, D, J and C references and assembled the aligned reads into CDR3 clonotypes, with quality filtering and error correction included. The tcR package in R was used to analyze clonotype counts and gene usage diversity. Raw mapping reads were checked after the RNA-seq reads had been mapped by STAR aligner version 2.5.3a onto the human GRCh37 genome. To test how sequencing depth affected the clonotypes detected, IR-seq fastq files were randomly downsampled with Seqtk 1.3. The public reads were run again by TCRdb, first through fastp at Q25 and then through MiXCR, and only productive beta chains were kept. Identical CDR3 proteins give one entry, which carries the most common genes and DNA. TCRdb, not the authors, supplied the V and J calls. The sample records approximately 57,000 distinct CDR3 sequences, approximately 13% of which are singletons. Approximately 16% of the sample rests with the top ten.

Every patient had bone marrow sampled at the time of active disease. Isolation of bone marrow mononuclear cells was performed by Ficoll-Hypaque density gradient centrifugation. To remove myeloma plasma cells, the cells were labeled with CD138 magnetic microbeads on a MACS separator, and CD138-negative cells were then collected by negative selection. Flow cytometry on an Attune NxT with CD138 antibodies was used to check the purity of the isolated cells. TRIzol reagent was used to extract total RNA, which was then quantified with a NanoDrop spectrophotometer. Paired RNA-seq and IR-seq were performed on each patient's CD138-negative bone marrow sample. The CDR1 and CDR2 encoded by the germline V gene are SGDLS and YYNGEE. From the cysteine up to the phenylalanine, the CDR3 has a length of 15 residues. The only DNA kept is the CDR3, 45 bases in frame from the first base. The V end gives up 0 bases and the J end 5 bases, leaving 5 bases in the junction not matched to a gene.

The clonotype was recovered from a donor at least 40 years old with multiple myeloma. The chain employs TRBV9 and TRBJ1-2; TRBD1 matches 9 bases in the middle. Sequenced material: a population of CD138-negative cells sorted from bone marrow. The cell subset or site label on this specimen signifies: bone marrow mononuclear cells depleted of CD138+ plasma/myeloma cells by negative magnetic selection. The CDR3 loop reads CASSVADRGLYGYTF. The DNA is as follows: TGTGCCAGCAGCGTAGCGGACAGGGGATTATATGGCTACACCTTC.